The 3 T cell receptor beta chains reported below all come from one sample, sequenced in a study of CD8 T cells in Susac syndrome. Random hexamers served to reverse transcribe roughly 0.45 to 1 ug RNA. TCRdb re-called the immunoSEQ multiplex PCR reads through MiXCR, storing one row per CDR3 protein. The table shows 140,000 or so distinct CDR3 sequences, with about 95% occurring only once. The source material was CD4+ T cells from PBMCs. These receptors were taken from a human donor with multiple sclerosis.

This clonotype was found once. CDR3 amino acids: CASRGETYEQYF. Here the CDR3 DNA reads TGTGCCAGCCGCGGGGAGACCTACGAGCAGTACTTC. The gene calls are TRBV3-1 and TRBJ2-7, with D possibly matching TRBD2 (6 bases). This CDR3 is built from 12 residues. V lost 8 bases, J lost 2 bases, and 10 bases lay in between. CDR1 LGHDT and CDR2 YNNKEL come from the germline V gene (reference sequence).

The rearrangement links TRBV29-1 to TRBJ2-1; 8 positions match TRBD1. The CDR3 spans 16 residues. Germline V gene sequence: CDR1 SQVTM, CDR2 ANQGSEA. CDR3: CAMIGQGAGSYNEQFF. In nucleotides, the CDR3 is TGCGCCATGATAGGGCAGGGGGCGGGATCCTACAATGAGCAGTTCTTC.

The chain uses TRBV29-1 and TRBJ1-1; no reliable D call. CDR3 length: 15 amino acids. Germline assignment: CDR1 SQVTM and CDR2 ANQGSEA. Trimming took 7 bases from V and 1 from J, leaving 19 bases between them. CDR3 protein: CSAPARQVENTEAFF. The CDR3 bases are TGCAGCGCCCCAGCCCGACAAGTGGAGAACACTGAAGCTTTCTTT.